The 11 T cell receptor beta chains below all came from one sample that was sequenced in a study of blood T cells in healthy people across ages. For the second PCR, which ran for about 6 to 12 cycles, a sample-barcoded 5' primer and a J-beta primer mix were used. TCRdb called the 5' RACE reads again in MiXCR, with one record for every CDR3 protein. The sample holds about a million distinct CDR3 sequences, about 48% seen once. The sample was blood. The receptor source for this set is a man younger than 45 in good health.

V and J are TRBV7-9 and TRBJ2-1; D could derive from TRBD1 or TRBD2 (5 bases each). This CDR3 has 15 amino acids. CDR1 and CDR2 (germline): SEHNR, FQNEAQ (reference sequence). Trimming took off 7 bases at V and 4 bases at J, with 17 bases between the two ends. CDR3 residues: CASIDSEWGYNEQFF. CDR3 bases: TGTGCCAGCATCGACTCGGAGTGGGGGTACAATGAGCAGTTCTTC. The whole variable domain, remainder taken from reference TRBV7-9 and TRBJ2-1, is DTGVSQNPRHKITKRGQNVTFRCDPISEHNRLYWYRQTLGQGPEFLTYFQNEAQLEKSRLLSDRFSAERPKGSFSTLEIQRTEQGDSAMYLCASIDSEWGYNEQFFGPGTRLTVL.

The J gene is TRBJ2-7, the V gene TRBV6-5; the D gene is possibly TRBD1 (6 bases). The V gene lost 8 bases and the J gene lost 7 bases, with 12 bases spanning the gap. The CDR3 has 11 amino acids. CDR1 MNHEY and CDR2 SVGAGI come from the germline V gene. The CDR3 coding sequence is TGTGCCAGCTGGAAAGGGGGAGAGCAGTACTTC. This codes for CASWKGGEQYF.

This clonotype came up a few times. The J gene is TRBJ1-2, the V gene TRBV10-1; tentative D call: TRBD1 (6 bases). The CDR3 is 16 residues long. Germline lookup yields CDR1 WNHNN and CDR2 SYGVQD (reference sequence). Trimming pared 8 bases from V and 6 bases from J, leaving 25 bases between. CDR3 amino acids: CASETPSHRTVDGYTF. The CDR3 coding sequence is TGCGCCAGCGAAACGCCCTCTCACCGGACAGTTGATGGCTACACCTTC.

The J gene is TRBJ2-3, the V gene TRBV20-1; the D gene is possibly TRBD1 (5 bases). There are 15 residues in the CDR3. Germline V gene data show CDR1 as DFQATT and CDR2 as SNEGSKA (reference sequence). V was shortened by 6 bases and J by 0 bases, with 16 bases between the two germline ends. The CDR3 bases are TGCAGTGCCTCCCAGGGTGCCTCTAGCACAGATACGCAGTATTTT. Its translation: CSASQGASSTDTQYF.

V gene TRBV10-3 combines with J gene TRBJ2-7; D possibly uses TRBD1 or TRBD2 (5 bases each). The V end was cut by 8 bases, the J end by 0 bases, with 8 bases between. Germline V CDR1 and CDR2: ENHRY, SYGVKD. This CDR3 has 12 residues. CDR3 in amino acids: CAIGGHSYEQYF. The CDR3 nucleotides are TGTGCCATCGGGGGTCACTCCTACGAGCAGTACTTC.

The rearrangement uses TRBV6-5 and TRBJ2-1; TRBD2 aligns across 8 bases. V lost 6 bases, J lost 4 bases, and 5 bases stayed unmatched. CDR3 size: 14 residues. Germline V gene data show CDR1 as MNHEY and CDR2 as SVGAGI. CDR3 sequence (DNA): TGTGCCAGCAGATTCAGCGGGGGATACAATGAGCAGTTCTTC. Protein product: CASRFSGGYNEQFF.

This sequence joins TRBV6-1 and TRBJ2-7, with D unclear. The DNA end is more similar to TRBJ2-5, so the J call may be wrong. Germline V gene lookup returns CDR1 MNHNS and CDR2 SASEGT. This CDR3 is 13 amino acids long. This CDR3 is CASNPRVEETQYF. CDR3 nucleotides: TGTGCCAGCAACCCTAGGGTAGAAGAGACCCAGTACTTC.

This clonotype occurred a few times. The chain is built from TRBV4-3 and TRBJ1-5; D is possibly TRBD1 (6 bases). CDR3 length: 17 residues. Germline V gives CDR1 LGHNA, CDR2 YSLEER. V lost 0 bases to trimming and J lost 3 bases, with 15 bases between them. The CDR3 loop is CASSQDWTDTPNQPQHF. In DNA form, the CDR3 reads TGCGCCAGCAGCCAAGATTGGACAGACACACCCAATCAGCCCCAGCATTTT.

The chain employs TRBV9 and TRBJ2-3, with D tentatively TRBD2 (5 bases). This CDR3 region has 15 residues. Trimming cost V 4 bases and J 3 bases, with 15 bases left between them. Germline-derived CDR1 and CDR2 are SGDLS and YYNGEE. The CDR3: CASSTAEGRTDTQYF. In DNA, the CDR3 is TGTGCCAGCAGCACGGCAGAGGGAAGAACAGATACGCAGTATTTT.

In its sample, this clonotype was seen a few times. The CDR3 region is CASSLEVRGYTF. The CDR3 DNA sequence: TGTGCCAGCAGCTTAGAGGTTCGTGGCTACACCTTC. The J gene is TRBJ1-2, the V gene TRBV7-2; D is ambiguous. V lost 1 base and J 7 bases, leaving 7 bases between the germline ends. The CDR3 length is 12 residues. CDR1 is SGHTA and CDR2 is FQGNSA in the germline V gene.

This clonotype has just one count. The chain carries TRBV20-1 and TRBJ2-5, with D possibly being TRBD2 (6 bases). V was trimmed by 5 bases and J by 2 bases, leaving 21 bases between them. Germline CDR1 and CDR2: DFQATT and SNEGSKA (reference sequence). CDR3 length: 16 residues. CDR3 sequence (DNA): TGCAGTGCTCATGACATTTCCGGACTACCACAAGAGACCCAGTACTTC. This translates into CSAHDISGLPQETQYF.